The T cell receptor beta chain under discussion was sequenced for a study of blood T cell repertoires in COVID-19. TCRdb's table, derived via immunoSEQ multiplex PCR, lists solely in-frame clones and lacks some. The table has approximately 250,000 clones, more than 65% seen once. The germline V gene encodes CDR1 DFQATT and CDR2 SNEGSKA (reference sequence). This CDR3 has 14 residues. V gave up 3 bases and J gave up 5 bases; unmatched junction bases: 5. This TCR was sampled from a woman in her 40s who had recovered from COVID-19. The sequenced sample was peripheral blood. V is TRBV20-1 and J is TRBJ2-7; 12 nucleotides agree with TRBD1. CDR3 amino acids: CSASPGQGADEQYF. The CDR3 nucleotides are TGCAGTGCTAGTCCGGGACAGGGGGCTGACGAGCAGTACTTC.